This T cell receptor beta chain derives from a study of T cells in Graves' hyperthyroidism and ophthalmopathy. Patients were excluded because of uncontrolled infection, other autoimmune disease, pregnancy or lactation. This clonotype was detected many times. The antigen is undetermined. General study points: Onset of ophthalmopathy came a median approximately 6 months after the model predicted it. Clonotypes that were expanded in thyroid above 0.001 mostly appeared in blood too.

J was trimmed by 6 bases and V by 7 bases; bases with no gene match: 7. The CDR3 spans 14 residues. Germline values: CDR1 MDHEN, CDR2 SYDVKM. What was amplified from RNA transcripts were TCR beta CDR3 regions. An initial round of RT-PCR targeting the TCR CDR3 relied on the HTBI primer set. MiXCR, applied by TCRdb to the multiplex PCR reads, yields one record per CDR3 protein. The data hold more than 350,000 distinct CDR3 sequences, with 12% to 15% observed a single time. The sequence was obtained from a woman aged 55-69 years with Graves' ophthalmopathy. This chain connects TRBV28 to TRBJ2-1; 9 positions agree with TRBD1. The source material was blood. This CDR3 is CASKRDRASNEQFF. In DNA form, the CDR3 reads TGTGCCAGCAAGCGGGACAGGGCCTCCAATGAGCAGTTCTTC.